This is a list of T cell receptor beta chains from one sample in a study of radiation and T cells in renal cell carcinoma. TCRdb's copy holds only in-frame clones and misses some; the assay was immunoSEQ multiplex PCR. Seen here are tens of thousands of clones, around three quarters observed once, and the top ten hold under 7%. The source material was blood, sampled from a patient whose treatment included radiotherapy and nephrectomy. The receptor set was obtained from a man in his sixties with renal cell carcinoma. Both conserved end residues are part of each CDR3. Each record gives: J gene, V gene, D gene, CDR3 length, clone size, CDR3 protein, CDR3 DNA. The D gene is left open where the match is weak. Some rows mark clone size as missing; the rest say once, few, many or name a class of expanded clone.

j_call: TRBJ2-7; v_call: TRBV10-3; d_call: NA; cdr3_length: 15; clone_size: NA; cdr3_aa: CAISSPLLGNYEQYF; cdr3_nt: TGTGCCATCTCCTCCCCCCTGCTAGGGAACTACGAGCAGTACTTC
j_call: TRBJ1-6; v_call: TRBV5-4; d_call: NA; cdr3_length: 16; clone_size: NA; cdr3_aa: CASSSSGGTYNSPLHF; cdr3_nt: TGTGCCAGCAGCTCGAGCGGGGGAACCTATAATTCACCCCTCCACTTT
j_call: TRBJ1-2; v_call: TRBV29-1; d_call: NA; cdr3_length: 14; clone_size: NA; cdr3_aa: CSVEGGQAGYGYTF; cdr3_nt: TGCAGCGTTGAAGGAGGGCAGGCCGGCTATGGCTACACCTTC
j_call: TRBJ2-3; v_call: TRBV5-1; d_call: TRBD1; cdr3_length: 14; clone_size: NA; cdr3_aa: CASSLDRVGDTQYF; cdr3_nt: TGCGCCAGCAGCCTCGACAGGGTTGGAGATACGCAGTATTTT
j_call: TRBJ1-2; v_call: TRBV6-5; d_call: NA; cdr3_length: 16; clone_size: few; cdr3_aa: CASSYSLVEGNYGYTF; cdr3_nt: TGTGCCAGCAGTTACTCTCTCGTGGAGGGGAACTATGGCTACACCTTC
j_call: TRBJ2-5; v_call: TRBV2; d_call: NA; cdr3_length: 16; clone_size: NA; cdr3_aa: CASSERGKGSGETQYF; cdr3_nt: TGTGCCAGCAGTGAGAGGGGGAAGGGAAGCGGGGAGACCCAGTACTTC
j_call: TRBJ2-3; v_call: TRBV5-8; d_call: NA; cdr3_length: 17; clone_size: NA; cdr3_aa: CASSQRSELWNTDTQYF; cdr3_nt: TGTGCCAGCAGCCAGCGTTCCGAGCTCTGGAACACAGATACGCAGTATTTT
j_call: TRBJ1-4; v_call: TRBV10-3; d_call: NA; cdr3_length: 11; clone_size: NA; cdr3_aa: CPQVANEKLFF; cdr3_nt: TGTCCACAGGTCGCTAATGAAAAACTGTTTTTT
j_call: TRBJ1-4; v_call: TRBV28; d_call: TRBD1; cdr3_length: 15; clone_size: NA; cdr3_aa: CASRPSTGDGEKLFF; cdr3_nt: TGTGCCAGCAGGCCCTCGACAGGGGACGGTGAAAAACTGTTTTTT
j_call: TRBJ1-6; v_call: TRBV7-9; d_call: NA; cdr3_length: 16; clone_size: NA; cdr3_aa: CASSPRERGVNSPLHF; cdr3_nt: TGTGCCAGCAGCCCCCGGGAGCGGGGGGTTAATTCACCCCTCCACTTT
j_call: TRBJ2-5; v_call: TRBV19; d_call: NA; cdr3_length: 12; clone_size: NA; cdr3_aa: CASSTARETQYF; cdr3_nt: TGTGCCAGTAGTACAGCGAGAGAGACCCAGTACTTC
j_call: TRBJ1-2; v_call: TRBV7-9; d_call: NA; cdr3_length: 15; clone_size: few; cdr3_aa: CASSLDFAVSYGYTF; cdr3_nt: TGTGCCAGCAGCTTAGATTTTGCAGTTAGCTATGGCTACACCTTC
j_call: TRBJ2-7; v_call: TRBV10-3; d_call: TRBD1; cdr3_length: 16; clone_size: NA; cdr3_aa: CAISDPQGAVSYEQYF; cdr3_nt: TGTGCCATCAGTGACCCGCAGGGGGCGGTTTCCTACGAGCAGTACTTC
j_call: TRBJ1-4; v_call: TRBV30; d_call: NA; cdr3_length: 13; clone_size: once; cdr3_aa: CACEVATNEKLFF; cdr3_nt: TGTGCCTGCGAAGTTGCAACTAATGAAAAACTGTTTTTT
j_call: TRBJ2-1; v_call: TRBV19; d_call: TRBD1; cdr3_length: 14; clone_size: NA; cdr3_aa: CASSAGQVGNEQFF; cdr3_nt: TGTGCCAGTAGTGCGGGACAGGTTGGGAATGAGCAGTTCTTC
j_call: TRBJ2-1; v_call: TRBV7-3; d_call: NA; cdr3_length: 13; clone_size: NA; cdr3_aa: CASSSVRGDGQFF; cdr3_nt: TGTGCCAGCAGCTCCGTTAGGGGGGACGGGCAGTTCTTC
j_call: TRBJ1-2; v_call: TRBV6-5; d_call: NA; cdr3_length: 14; clone_size: NA; cdr3_aa: CASSPDVFVDGYTF; cdr3_nt: TGTGCCAGCAGTCCGGACGTATTCGTAGATGGCTACACCTTC
j_call: TRBJ1-2; v_call: TRBV18; d_call: NA; cdr3_length: 15; clone_size: NA; cdr3_aa: CASSPPGQSNYGYTF; cdr3_nt: TGTGCCAGCTCACCCCCAGGACAGAGTAACTATGGCTACACCTTC
j_call: TRBJ1-5; v_call: TRBV7-8; d_call: NA; cdr3_length: 16; clone_size: NA; cdr3_aa: CASSLGAGRANQPQHF; cdr3_nt: TGTGCCAGCAGCTTAGGGGCAGGGAGGGCTAATCAGCCCCAGCATTTT
j_call: TRBJ2-3; v_call: TRBV28; d_call: TRBD1; cdr3_length: 15; clone_size: once; cdr3_aa: CASTHPDRGLDTQYF; cdr3_nt: TGTGCCAGCACCCACCCGGACAGGGGGCTAGATACGCAGTATTTT
j_call: TRBJ2-5; v_call: TRBV5-5; d_call: TRBD2; cdr3_length: 15; clone_size: NA; cdr3_aa: CASFPGGGGRETQYF; cdr3_nt: TGTGCCTCCTTTCCGGGAGGAGGCGGGCGAGAGACCCAGTACTTC
j_call: TRBJ1-1; v_call: TRBV25-1; d_call: TRBD1; cdr3_length: 13; clone_size: NA; cdr3_aa: CASSIQGGTEAFF; cdr3_nt: TGTGCCAGCAGTATACAGGGGGGGACTGAAGCTTTCTTT
j_call: TRBJ1-2; v_call: TRBV5-1; d_call: TRBD1; cdr3_length: 14; clone_size: few; cdr3_aa: CASSFQGASDGYTF; cdr3_nt: TGCGCCAGCAGCTTCCAGGGGGCTTCGGATGGCTACACCTTC
j_call: TRBJ2-1; v_call: TRBV19; d_call: NA; cdr3_length: 14; clone_size: NA; cdr3_aa: CASSIGGGRNEQFF; cdr3_nt: TGTGCCAGTAGTATAGGAGGGGGGAGGAATGAGCAGTTCTTC
j_call: TRBJ2-1; v_call: TRBV29-1; d_call: TRBD2; cdr3_length: 14; clone_size: NA; cdr3_aa: CSARLTSGHNEQFF; cdr3_nt: TGCAGCGCCCGGCTCACTAGCGGGCACAATGAGCAGTTCTTC
j_call: TRBJ2-5; v_call: TRBV6-5; d_call: NA; cdr3_length: 14; clone_size: NA; cdr3_aa: CASSYVGLGETQYF; cdr3_nt: TGTGCCAGCAGTTACGTGGGCCTAGGAGAGACCCAGTACTTC